One sample yielded the 8 T cell receptor beta chains listed below, sequenced in a study of tumor-infiltrating lymphocytes in primary liver carcinoma. Researchers generated TCR beta cDNA from approximately 450 ng of total RNA, relying on a constant-region primer. Three nested multiplex PCR rounds, a slightly modified ARM-PCR, produced the libraries for TCR beta. TRBV1-TRBV30 forward primers and a C-beta reverse primer were used in the first two PCR rounds, which each ran for approximately 9 cycles. From the multiplex PCR reads, TCRdb called clonotypes with MiXCR, one entry per CDR3 protein. The sample has 150,000 to 200,000 distinct CDR3 sequences, over 50% seen once. They got blood RNA out of unsorted whole blood and also pulled out germline DNA. Sequencing was done on a sample of peripheral blood. These receptors were collected from a man aged 40-49 years with primary liver carcinoma and hepatitis B virus infection.

The chain recombines TRBV10-3 with TRBJ2-2; no definite D call. CDR1 and CDR2 from the germline V gene are ENHRY and SYGVKD. Deletions cut 10 bases from V and 1 base from J, with 13 bases between. This CDR3 has 14 residues. In DNA, the CDR3 is TGTGCCAGTCGAACGAACGGGAACACCGGGGAGCTGTTTTTT. Amino acids: CASRTNGNTGELFF.

The chain joins TRBV4-2 to TRBJ1-4; D not resolved. The CDR3 has 15 residues. The V end was cut by 4 bases, the J end by 5 bases, with 14 bases between. Per the germline V gene, CDR1 is LGHNA and CDR2 is YNFKEQ. In DNA form, the CDR3 reads TGTGCCAGCAGCCCCGTAGTTAACCCCAATGAAAAACTGTTTTTT. Its protein is CASSPVVNPNEKLFF.

In regard to this clonotype: At one end the junction does not follow the germline gene, possibly because of a read error. This chain links TRBV6-1 with TRBJ2-4; perhaps TRBD1 as D (5 bases). Germline V CDR1 and CDR2: MNHNS, SASEGT. The CDR3 loop spans 15 amino acids. This chain's CDR3 is CTSESGSGAKNIQYF. The CDR3 DNA is TGTACCAGCGAGTCAGGGTCGGGTGCCAAAAACATTCAGTACTTC.

In regard to this clonotype: Germline is not matched at one junction end, which may reflect a read error. CDR3 bases: TGCAGCGTTGAGGTCGGCAGCTCCCACGAGCAGTACTTC. This translates into CSVEVGSSHEQYF. The V gene is TRBV29-1, the J gene TRBJ2-7; D is undetermined. In germline, CDR1 is SQVTM, CDR2 ANQGSEA. The CDR3 has 13 amino acids.

This clonotype was observed a handful of times. The J gene is TRBJ2-7, the V gene TRBV4-1; D is tentatively TRBD1 or TRBD2 (7 bases each). The germline CDR1 and CDR2 sequences are MGHRA and YSYEKL. Trimming left V 0 bases short and J 0 bases short, with 18 bases between. The CDR3 runs 18 residues. For the CDR3, the DNA is TGCGCCAGCAGCCAAGATTTGGAACAGGGGACTAACTCCTACGAGCAGTACTTC. Its translation: CASSQDLEQGTNSYEQYF.

This clonotype was detected a few times. This sequence joins TRBV6-1 and TRBJ2-1; 10 bases are shared with TRBD2. Germline CDR1 is MNHNS and CDR2 is SASEGT. This CDR3 region has 16 residues. V gave up 5 bases and J gave up 6 bases; unmatched junction bases: 10. The CDR3 DNA reads TGTGCCAGCAGTTCTCCGGGACTAGCGACCGGCAATGAGCAGTTCTTC. Amino acids: CASSSPGLATGNEQFF.

The V and J genes are TRBV5-1 and TRBJ2-1; weak D call: TRBD1 (5 bases). The CDR3 length is 14 residues. V lost 4 bases, J lost 8 bases, and 16 bases lay in between. Germline CDR1 and CDR2: SGHRS and YFSETQ. The CDR3 protein is CASSPSQASDEQFF. CDR3 bases: TGCGCCAGCAGCCCATCACAGGCGAGCGATGAGCAGTTCTTC. Using reference TRBV5-1 and TRBJ2-1 for the parts outside the CDR3, the full variable domain is KAGVTQTPRYLIKTRGQQVTLSCSPISGHRSVSWYQQTPGQGLQFLFEYFSETQRNKGNFPGRFSGRQFSNSRSEMNVSTLELGDSALYLCASSPSQASDEQFFGPGTRLTVL.

This clonotype was detected many times. This chain links TRBV11-2 with TRBJ1-2; 7 bases are shared with TRBD1. Unmatched junction bases numbered 13, after V lost 0 bases and J lost 3 bases. Germline V gives CDR1 SGHAT, CDR2 FQNNGV. This CDR3 region has 18 residues. The CDR3: CASSLDGTVALRDYGYTF. In DNA, the CDR3 is TGTGCCAGCAGCTTAGATGGGACAGTGGCCCTCCGGGACTATGGCTACACCTTC.